This T cell receptor beta chain was found in a study of blood T cell repertoires in COVID-19. Background on the study: The cDNA or gDNA used as material had been derived from T cells, B-cell-depleted T cells, or PBMCs.

V shed 4 bases and J shed 7 bases, with 17 bases lying between them. Germline V gene data show CDR1 as SGHRS and CDR2 as YFSETQ. The CDR3 contains 15 residues. Authors' analysis steps: Estimation of nucleated cell counts relied on the amplification of reference gene primers. This table comes from immunoSEQ multiplex PCR, and its TCRdb copy is limited to in-frame clones, with some not included. That table furnishes V, J and clone size, whereas the DNA furnished D and trimming. The sample has 310,000 or so clones, roughly 87% seen once. The specimen sequenced was peripheral blood. The rearrangement links TRBV5-1 to TRBJ1-4; D not certain. This clonotype originated in a woman aged 50 to 60 who had recovered from COVID-19. This CDR3 is CASSPVTGSREKLFF. CDR3 bases: TGCGCCAGCAGCCCAGTGACGGGGAGTCGTGAAAAACTGTTTTTT.